These 12 T cell receptor beta chains were all obtained from the same sample, sequenced in a study of blood T cell repertoires in COVID-19. Sequencing was performed with immunoSEQ multiplex PCR; in TCRdb, only in-frame clones are kept and a portion is missing. The sample includes about 99,000 clones, over 80% of them seen just once. Sequencing used peripheral blood. The receptors here all came from an older man with active or convalescent COVID-19.

This clone was counted a single time. The CDR3 nucleotides read TGTGCCAGCAGTTTCTCAGGGCGTTACGAGCAGTACTTC. Translation gives CASSFSGRYEQYF. The chain links TRBV12-3 or TRBV12-4 to TRBJ2-7, with TRBD1 as a possible D gene (5 bases). The CDR3 covers 13 residues. Between the trimmed V and J ends, which lost 3 bases and 4 bases, there was a span of 10 bases.

The chain has TRBV11-2 and TRBJ2-4; D call uncertain. CDR1 is SGHAT and CDR2 is FQNNGV in the germline V gene. The ends were cut back, 4 bases at V and 0 bases at J, with 7 bases in the middle. The CDR3 length is 14 residues. The CDR3 nucleotides are TGTGCCAGCAGCTCCAGATTAGCCAAAAACATTCAGTACTTC. Encoded protein: CASSSRLAKNIQYF.

CDR3 sequence (DNA): TGTGCCAGTAGCCTATCAGGATTCTCTGGAAACACCATATATTTT. Translated, it gives CASSLSGFSGNTIYF. The chain combines TRBV19 with TRBJ1-3; D gene ambiguous. Trimming shortened V by 6 bases and J by 0 bases, and 12 bases separated the two germline ends. The CDR3 runs to 15 residues. Germline V gene lookup returns CDR1 LNHDA and CDR2 SQIVND (reference sequence).

As to this clone: Other nucleotide sequences in the sample specify the same CDR3. CDR3 nucleotide sequence: TGTGCCAGCAGCCGGGACAGGAACACTGAAGCTTTCTTT. Amino acid sequence: CASSRDRNTEAFF. This sequence joins TRBV14 and TRBJ1-1; 7 positions match TRBD1. The CDR3 is made up of 13 amino acids. V lost 4 bases to trimming and J lost 1 base; unmatched junction nucleotides: 0. The V gene's germline CDR1 is SGHDN and CDR2 FVKESK.

The chain uses TRBV11-3 and TRBJ1-1; the D gene is possibly TRBD1 (5 bases). The CDR3 is 13 amino acids. With 0 bases removed from V and 8 bases from J, the gap between germline ends came to 10 bases. The V gene's germline CDR1 is SGHNT and CDR2 YENEEA. CDR3: CASSLDKAGEAFF. The CDR3 region has the DNA TGTGCCAGCAGCTTAGATAAGGCAGGGGAAGCTTTCTTT.

The chain recombines TRBV6-5 with TRBJ1-3; the D gene is possibly TRBD1 (5 bases). Trimming cost V 0 bases and J 2 bases, with 5 bases left between them. This CDR3 is built from 14 residues. Germline values: CDR1 MNHEY, CDR2 SVGAGI. CDR3: CASSYSRAGNTIYF. The CDR3 DNA is TGTGCCAGCAGTTACTCCAGGGCTGGAAACACCATATATTTT.

The chain carries TRBV28 and TRBJ2-5, with D unresolved. Trimming left V 5 bases short and J 2 bases short, with 9 bases between. This CDR3 comprises 13 residues. Germline values: CDR1 MDHEN, CDR2 SYDVKM. CDR3 residues: CASSTELQETQYF. CDR3 nucleotides: TGTGCCAGCAGTACAGAATTACAAGAGACCCAGTACTTC.

This clone turned up a few times. Here the CDR3 reads CASSVNGGQYF. In nucleotides, the CDR3 is TGTGCCAGCAGCGTAAACGGAGGTCAGTACTTC. The chain joins TRBV9 to TRBJ2-7; tentatively, D is TRBD2 (5 bases). With 1 base removed from V and 10 bases from J, the gap between germline ends came to 9 bases. The CDR3 spans 11 residues. Per germline, CDR1 SGDLS and CDR2 YYNGEE.

This clone has just one count. This sequence joins TRBV15 and TRBJ1-1, with D possibly being TRBD1 (6 bases). The CDR3 contains 15 residues. The V gene lost 0 bases and the J gene lost 4 bases, with 12 bases spanning the gap. Germline V gene sequence: CDR1 LNHNV, CDR2 YYDKDF (reference sequence). CDR3 coding DNA: TGTGCCACCAGCAGAGAAGGGACATGGGGCACTGAAGCTTTCTTT. Translated, it gives CATSREGTWGTEAFF. Full variable domain (missing parts from reference TRBV15 and TRBJ1-1): DAMVIQNPRYQVTQFGKPVTLSCSQTLNHNVMYWYQQKSSQAPKLLFHYYDKDFNNEADTPDNFQSRRPNTSFCFLDIRSPGLGDTAMYLCATSREGTWGTEAFFGQGTRLTVV.

In this sample, this clone turned up once. The V and J genes are TRBV7-9 and TRBJ2-3; D ambiguous. With 5 bases removed from V and 1 base from J, the gap between germline ends came to 10 bases. This CDR3 contains 14 residues. In germline, CDR1 is SEHNR, CDR2 FQNEAQ (reference sequence). The CDR3 coding sequence is TGTGCCAGCAGCCCAGCGTCGGGCACAGATACGCAGTATTTT. Translating gives CASSPASGTDTQYF.

This chain uses TRBV27 with TRBJ2-7, with a possible D match to TRBD1 (6 bases). V lost 4 bases, J lost 4 bases, and 14 bases lay in between. Germline values: CDR1 MNHEY, CDR2 SMNVEV (reference sequence). The CDR3 is 14 residues long. This CDR3 is CASSSLGGRYEQYF. The CDR3 DNA reads TGTGCCAGCAGTTCACTAGGGGGTAGGTACGAGCAGTACTTC.

The chain links TRBV10-2 to TRBJ1-6; no clear D. The CDR3 loop spans 13 amino acids. In germline, CDR1 is WSHSY, CDR2 SAAADI. Trimming left V 3 bases short and J 6 bases short, with 6 bases between. The CDR3 region is CASSDRSNSPLHF. The DNA of the CDR3 is TGCGCCAGCAGTGACAGATCTAATTCACCCCTCCACTTT.